Below are 29 T cell receptor beta chains sequenced from a single sample in a study of persistence of HIV-infected CD4 T cells. Their recognized antigens are unknown. The libraries were made with immunoSEQ version 4 in survey mode. The assay was immunoSEQ multiplex PCR, and TCRdb's table has in-frame clones only and misses some. The repertoire holds some 49,000 clones, with 85% to 90% as singletons. Anti-CD3/anti-CD28 beads served as a nonspecific positive control stimulus. Responding CD4+ T cells were sorted by upregulation of both CD40 ligand and CD69. The sample was CD4+ T cells sorted from PBMCs after 18-hour stimulation, taken from a patient who received antiretroviral therapy. These TCRs come from an adult woman with HIV who was CMV-seropositive.

The chain is built from TRBV29-1 and TRBJ1-1; no reliable D call. V dropped 4 bases and J dropped 3 bases, with 3 bases sitting between them. The CDR3 is 10 amino acids. The germline V gene encodes CDR1 SQVTM and CDR2 ANQGSEA. The chain's CDR3 is CSVAYTEAFF. Written as DNA, the CDR3 is TGCAGCGTTGCATACACTGAAGCTTTCTTT.

The chain couples TRBV2 to TRBJ1-5; TRBD1 agrees at 9 bases. After removal of 6 bases from V and 1 base from J, the junction contained 7 bases not matched to a gene. This CDR3 region has 16 residues. The germline CDR1 and CDR2 sequences are SNHLY and FYNNEI. In nucleotides, the CDR3 is TGTGCCAGCAGACGGGACAGGGTGGGAAGCAATCAGCCCCAGCATTTT. It translates to CASRRDRVGSNQPQHF.

This clone came up once. V gene TRBV5-6 combines with J gene TRBJ2-7; perhaps TRBD2 as D (6 bases). CDR1 is SGHDT, CDR2 YYEEEE, per germline. V lost 0 bases to trimming and J lost 2 bases, with 9 bases between them. CDR3 length: 14 residues. The CDR3 loop is CASSLGGGTYEQYF. CDR3 DNA sequence: TGTGCCAGCAGCTTGGGTGGGGGGACCTACGAGCAGTACTTC.

The chain joins TRBV5-6 to TRBJ1-5; 9 positions match TRBD1. The junction had 6 bases not matched to a gene; V was cut back by 5 bases and J by 3 bases. The CDR3 totals 15 residues. Germline V lookup: CDR1 SGHDT, CDR2 YYEEEE. The DNA for the CDR3 is TGTGCCAGCAGAAGGACAGGGGTACTCAATCAGCCCCAGCATTTT. This gives the protein CASRRTGVLNQPQHF.

This chain uses TRBV2 with TRBJ2-7; TRBD2 agrees at 7 bases. The germline V gene encodes CDR1 SNHLY and CDR2 FYNNEI. The CDR3 has 13 amino acids. V gave up 1 base and J gave up 5 bases; unmatched junction bases: 2. For the CDR3, the DNA is TGTGCCAGCAGTGAAGAGCGGGGACACGAGCAGTACTTC. Translation: CASSEERGHEQYF. Supplemented by reference TRBV2 and TRBJ2-7, the full variable domain reads EPEVTQTPSHQVTQMGQEVILRCVPISNHLYFYWYRQILGQKVEFLVSFYNNEISEKSEIFDDQFSVERPDGSNFTLKIRSTKLEDSAMYFCASSEERGHEQYFGPGTRLTVT.

This chain connects TRBV7-6 to TRBJ2-1; possibly TRBD1 or TRBD2 for D (5 bases each). CDR1 is SGHVS and CDR2 is FNYEAQ in the germline V gene. The germline V and J ends were trimmed by 5 bases and 1 base, with 21 bases remaining between them. This CDR3 has 18 amino acids. Here the CDR3 DNA reads TGTGCCAGCAGCCCGGGGCAGGGCGCTACCCTTTCCTACAATGAGCAGTTCTTC. As protein: CASSPGQGATLSYNEQFF.

The rearrangement joins TRBV18 to TRBJ1-1; D is unresolved. V was pared by 6 bases and J by 0 bases, with 14 bases between. CDR3 length: 15 amino acids. Per the germline V gene, CDR1 is KGHSH and CDR2 is LQKENI. CDR3 in DNA: TGTGCCAGCTCCCTCCAGGAGTTGATGAACACTGAAGCTTTCTTT. It encodes CASSLQELMNTEAFF. The whole variable domain, remainder taken from reference TRBV18 and TRBJ1-1, is NAGVMQNPRHLVRRRGQEARLRCSPMKGHSHVYWYRQLPEEGLKFMVYLQKENIIDESGMPKERFSAEFPKEGPSILRIQQVVRGDSAAYFCASSLQELMNTEAFFGQGTRLTVV.

The chain joins TRBV5-4 to TRBJ1-2; D is unresolved. CDR1 and CDR2 from the germline V gene are SGHNT and YYREEE (reference sequence). The CDR3 has 14 residues. Trimming cost V 3 bases and J 3 bases, with 12 bases left between them. CDR3 bases: TGTGCCAGCAGCTCCCCGACTTATGACTATGGCTACACCTTC. Residues: CASSSPTYDYGYTF.

In its sample, this clone was seen a few times. The gene calls are TRBV5-4 and TRBJ1-5, with D unresolved. CDR1 is SGHNT, CDR2 YYREEE, per germline (reference sequence). CDR3 length: 15 residues. V lost 4 bases to trimming and J lost 0 bases, with 11 bases between them. The CDR3 nucleotides read TGTGCCAGCAGCCCCTGGGCCCTTAGCAATCAGCCCCAGCATTTT. Residues: CASSPWALSNQPQHF.

The chain has TRBV12-1 and TRBJ2-7; the table's D call, TRBD1, has no DNA check behind it. TRBV12-1 is a recognized pseudogene. This CDR3 is 15 amino acids long. CDR3 nucleotides: TGTGCCAGGGGGGACAGATCAAGTTCATCCTACGAGCAGTACTTC. Its translation: CARGDRSSSSYEQYF.

The chain has TRBV19 and TRBJ2-3, with D perhaps matching TRBD1 (5 bases). The CDR3 runs 13 residues. Germline-derived CDR1 and CDR2 are LNHDA and SQIVND (reference sequence). V dropped 7 bases and J dropped 2 bases, with 10 bases sitting between them. CDR3 protein: CASIDSNTDTQYF. The CDR3 DNA reads TGTGCCAGTATTGACAGTAACACAGATACGCAGTATTTT.

V and J are TRBV9 and TRBJ1-2, with 10 bases lining up with TRBD1. CDR1 is SGDLS, CDR2 YYNGEE, per germline. The length of the CDR3 is 15 residues. V trimming: 0 bases; J trimming: 7 bases; junction bases outside the gene matches: 6. The CDR3 DNA is TGTGCCAGCAGCGTAGCGGACAGGGGGTGGGGTGGCTACACCTTC. Protein: CASSVADRGWGGYTF. The whole variable domain, remainder taken from reference TRBV9 and TRBJ1-2, is DSGVTQTPKHLITATGQRVTLRCSPRSGDLSVYWYQQSLDQGLQFLIQYYNGEERAKGNILERFSAQQFPDLHSELNLSSLELGDSALYFCASSVADRGWGGYTFGSGTRLTVV.

The chain carries TRBV7-6 and TRBJ2-7; D remains unclear. The CDR3 is 14 residues long. V was pared by 4 bases and J by 5 bases, with 15 bases between. Germline V gene lookup returns CDR1 SGHVS and CDR2 FNYEAQ. DNA for the CDR3: TGTGCCAGCAGCTCCCAGCCGACCGCTAACGAGCAGTACTTC. Its protein is CASSSQPTANEQYF.

This rearrangement joins TRBV21-1 to TRBJ2-7. TRBV21-1 is a listed pseudogene. There are 14 residues in the CDR3. The CDR3 loop reads CASSKEGPAYEQYF. Written as DNA, the CDR3 is TGTGCCAGCAGCAAAGAGGGCCCTGCCTACGAGCAGTACTTC.

CDR3 coding DNA: TGTGCCAGCAGTTATGCGCGGGACGGTAATCAGCCCCAGCATTTT. Its protein is CASSYARDGNQPQHF. The chain employs TRBV6-5 and TRBJ1-5, with D maybe TRBD1 (5 bases). The CDR3 length is 15 residues. The V gene lost 3 bases and the J gene lost 4 bases, with 13 bases spanning the gap. Germline-derived CDR1 and CDR2 are MNHEY and SVGAGI.

V gene TRBV11-2 combines with J gene TRBJ1-2; 9 positions agree with TRBD1. Germline CDR1 reads SGHAT; CDR2 reads FQNNGV. The CDR3 spans 18 residues. V lost 5 bases and J lost 4; bases outside the gene matches: 17. CDR3 bases: TGTGCCAGCAGCCGACCAAAAGATCCGGGACAGGGTGGCTATGGCTACACCTTC. Its protein product is CASSRPKDPGQGGYGYTF.

This clone appeared once. The V gene is TRBV7-3, the J gene TRBJ2-5; no definite D call. Germline CDR1 reads SGHTA; CDR2 reads FQGTGA. Trimming left V 5 bases short and J 1 base short, with 8 bases between. The CDR3 is 13 residues long. The CDR3 DNA is TGTGCCAGCAGCCCTGGTATCCAAGAGACCCAGTACTTC. Its translation: CASSPGIQETQYF.

The rearrangement links TRBV28 to TRBJ1-2; D may be TRBD1 (5 bases). Trimming removed 6 bases at V and 7 bases at J, with 12 bases between. CDR3 length: 12 amino acids. Germline V gene sequence: CDR1 MDHEN, CDR2 SYDVKM. This chain's CDR3 is CASRTGTPGYTF. The CDR3 DNA reads as TGTGCCAGCAGAACCGGGACGCCTGGCTACACCTTC.

This clone was detected a few times. CDR3 in DNA: TGTGCCAGCAGCCTGCCCGGGAACACTGAAGCTTTCTTT. Protein sequence: CASSLPGNTEAFF. The V and J genes are TRBV28 and TRBJ1-1; D not certain. Trimming cost V 6 bases and J 1 base, with 9 bases left between them. Germline CDR1 is MDHEN and CDR2 is SYDVKM. CDR3 size: 13 residues.

The rearrangement joins TRBV5-1 to TRBJ2-1; TRBD1 matches at 9 bases. The CDR3 loop spans 14 amino acids. V shed 3 bases, J shed 7 bases, and the junction held 5 bases outside the gene matches. CDR1 is SGHRS and CDR2 is YFSETQ in the germline V gene. CDR3 DNA: TGCGCCAGCAGCTACCGGACAGGGGCTAATGAGCAGTTCTTC. Translation gives CASSYRTGANEQFF.

This clone has only one observation. V is TRBV25-1 and J is TRBJ2-7; D gene ambiguous. The V gene's germline CDR1 is MGHDK and CDR2 SYGVNS. CDR3 length equals 11 residues. Deletions cut 3 bases from V and 6 bases from J, with 6 bases between. CDR3 loop: CASSDWSEQYF. The CDR3 nucleotides read TGTGCCAGCAGTGATTGGAGCGAGCAGTACTTC.

The chain links TRBV5-6 to TRBJ2-2; D gene ambiguous. The CDR3 extends over 16 amino acids. Per the germline V gene, CDR1 is SGHDT and CDR2 is YYEEEE. Trimming took off 3 bases at V and 4 bases at J, with 16 bases between the two ends. The CDR3 here is CASSSPWSLFTGELFF. The CDR3 DNA sequence: TGTGCCAGCAGCTCCCCCTGGTCCTTATTCACCGGGGAGCTGTTTTTT.

The V and J genes are TRBV9 and TRBJ2-3, with 8 bases lining up with TRBD2. V shed 0 bases, J shed 2 bases, and the junction held 8 bases outside the gene matches. CDR3 length: 17 residues. Per the germline V gene, CDR1 is SGDLS and CDR2 is YYNGEE. CDR3 nucleotides: TGTGCCAGCAGCGTAGGGATGGCGGGAGGCTCCACAGATACGCAGTATTTT. As protein: CASSVGMAGGSTDTQYF.

The rearrangement uses TRBV6-6 and TRBJ2-7; the D call may be TRBD1 or TRBD2 (5 bases each). Germline V gene lookup returns CDR1 MNHNY and CDR2 SVGAGI (reference sequence). Trimming took 6 bases from V and 7 from J, leaving 16 bases between them. The CDR3 contains 13 residues. The CDR3 sequence is CASSYTGSGEQYF. In DNA form, the CDR3 reads TGTGCCAGCAGCTACACAGGTTCGGGGGAGCAGTACTTC.

This clone was seen more than once but under ten times. The chain recombines TRBV2 with TRBJ1-5; D ambiguous. CDR1 and CDR2 (germline): SNHLY, FYNNEI. V lost 4 bases to trimming and J lost 0 bases, with 13 bases between them. CDR3 length: 16 amino acids. The CDR3 sequence: CASSARTGYSNQPQHF. CDR3 nucleotides: TGTGCCAGCAGTGCTCGGACTGGTTATAGCAATCAGCCCCAGCATTTT.

This chain uses TRBV2 with TRBJ2-2; D is perhaps TRBD1 (6 bases). CDR1 is SNHLY and CDR2 is FYNNEI in the germline V gene. V lost 3 bases, J lost 6 bases, and 11 bases lay in between. The CDR3 sequence is 14 residues long. The CDR3 DNA reads as TGTGCCAGCAGTGAGCAAGGGGGACCCGGGGAGCTGTTTTTT. It encodes CASSEQGGPGELFF.

V is TRBV3-1 (or the pseudogene TRBV3-2) and J is TRBJ2-7; 8 bases match TRBD1. The junction had 17 bases not matched to a gene; V was cut back by 4 bases and J by 6 bases. Per germline, CDR1 LGHDT and CDR2 YNNKEL (reference sequence). The length of the CDR3 is 17 residues. The CDR3 DNA follows: TGTGCCAGCAGCCCCCTTATACCAGGACAGGGTTCGCGCGAGCAGTACTTC. Translated: CASSPLIPGQGSREQYF.

V is TRBV18 and J is TRBJ1-2; the match to TRBD1 covers 10 bases. The CDR3 has 15 amino acids. Trimming cost V 3 bases and J 3 bases; bases outside gene matches: 4. The germline CDR1 and CDR2 sequences are KGHSH and LQKENI. The CDR3 sequence: CASSPEGQGYYGYTF. The CDR3 DNA is TGTGCCAGCTCACCGGAGGGACAGGGGTACTATGGCTACACCTTC.

The chain couples TRBV5-8 to TRBJ1-5; TRBD1 is a possible D gene (5 bases). Germline V gene lookup returns CDR1 SGHTS and CDR2 YDEGEE. The CDR3 extends over 13 amino acids. V was shortened by 4 bases and J by 3 bases, with 8 bases between the two germline ends. The CDR3 DNA reads as TGTGCCAGCAGCCGGGACCTCAATCAGCCCCAGCATTTT. It translates to CASSRDLNQPQHF.